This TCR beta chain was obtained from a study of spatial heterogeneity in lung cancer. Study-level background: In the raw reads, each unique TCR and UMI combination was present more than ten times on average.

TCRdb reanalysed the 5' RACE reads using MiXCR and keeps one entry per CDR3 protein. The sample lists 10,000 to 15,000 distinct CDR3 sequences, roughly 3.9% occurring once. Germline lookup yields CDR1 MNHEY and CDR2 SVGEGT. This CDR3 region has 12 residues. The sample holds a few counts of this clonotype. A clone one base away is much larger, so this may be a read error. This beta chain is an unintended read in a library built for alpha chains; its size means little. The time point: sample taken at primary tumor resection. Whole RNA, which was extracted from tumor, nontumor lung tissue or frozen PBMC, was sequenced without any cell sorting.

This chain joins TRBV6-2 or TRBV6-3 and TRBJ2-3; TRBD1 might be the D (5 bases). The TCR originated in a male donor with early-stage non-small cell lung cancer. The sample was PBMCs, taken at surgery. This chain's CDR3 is CASSSDTDMQYF. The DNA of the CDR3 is TGTGCCAGCAGCTCGGACACAGATATGCAGTATTTT.